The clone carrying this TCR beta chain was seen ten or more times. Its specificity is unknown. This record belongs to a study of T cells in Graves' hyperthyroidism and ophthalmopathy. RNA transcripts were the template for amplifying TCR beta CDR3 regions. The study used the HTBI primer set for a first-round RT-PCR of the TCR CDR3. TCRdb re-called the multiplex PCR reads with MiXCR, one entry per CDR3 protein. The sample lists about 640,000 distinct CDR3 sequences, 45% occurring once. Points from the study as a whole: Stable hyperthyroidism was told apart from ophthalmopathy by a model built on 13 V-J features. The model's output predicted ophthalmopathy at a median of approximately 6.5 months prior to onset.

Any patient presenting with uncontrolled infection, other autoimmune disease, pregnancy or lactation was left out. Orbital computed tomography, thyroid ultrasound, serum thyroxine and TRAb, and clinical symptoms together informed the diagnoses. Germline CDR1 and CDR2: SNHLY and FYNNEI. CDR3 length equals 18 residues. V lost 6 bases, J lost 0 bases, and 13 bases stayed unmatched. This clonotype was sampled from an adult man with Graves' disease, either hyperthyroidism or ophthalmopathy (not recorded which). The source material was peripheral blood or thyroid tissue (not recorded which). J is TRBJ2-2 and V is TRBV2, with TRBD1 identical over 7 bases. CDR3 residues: CASSSSSVGTANTGELFF. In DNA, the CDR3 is TGTGCCAGCAGCAGTTCCTCGGTGGGGACAGCGAACACCGGGGAGCTGTTTTTT.